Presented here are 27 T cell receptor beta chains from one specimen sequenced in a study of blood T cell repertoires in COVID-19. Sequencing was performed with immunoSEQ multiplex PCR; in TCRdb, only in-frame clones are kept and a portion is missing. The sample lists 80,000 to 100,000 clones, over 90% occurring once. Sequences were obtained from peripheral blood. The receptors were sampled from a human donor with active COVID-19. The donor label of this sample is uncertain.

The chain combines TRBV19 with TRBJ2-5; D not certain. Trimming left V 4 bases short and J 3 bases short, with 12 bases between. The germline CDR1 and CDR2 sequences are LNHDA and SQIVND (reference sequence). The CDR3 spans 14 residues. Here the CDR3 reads CASSTPPGEETQYF. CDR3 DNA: TGTGCCAGTAGTACCCCCCCGGGTGAAGAGACCCAGTACTTC. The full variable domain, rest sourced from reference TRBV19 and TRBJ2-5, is DGGITQSPKYLFRKEGQNVTLSCEQNLNHDAMYWYRQDPGQGLRLIYYSQIVNDFQKGDIAEGYSVSREKKESFPLTVTSAQKNPTAFYLCASSTPPGEETQYFGPGTRLLVL.

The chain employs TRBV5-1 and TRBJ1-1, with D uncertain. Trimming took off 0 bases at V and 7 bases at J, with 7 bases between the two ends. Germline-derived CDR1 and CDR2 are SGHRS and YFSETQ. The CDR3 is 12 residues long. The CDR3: CASSLVAFEAFF. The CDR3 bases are TGCGCCAGCAGCTTGGTGGCCTTTGAAGCTTTCTTT.

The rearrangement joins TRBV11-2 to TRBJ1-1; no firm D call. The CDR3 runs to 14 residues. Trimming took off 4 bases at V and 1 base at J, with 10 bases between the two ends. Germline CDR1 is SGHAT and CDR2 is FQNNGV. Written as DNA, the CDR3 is TGTGCCAGCAGCTCCGGACTCACGAACACTGAAGCTTTCTTT. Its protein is CASSSGLTNTEAFF.

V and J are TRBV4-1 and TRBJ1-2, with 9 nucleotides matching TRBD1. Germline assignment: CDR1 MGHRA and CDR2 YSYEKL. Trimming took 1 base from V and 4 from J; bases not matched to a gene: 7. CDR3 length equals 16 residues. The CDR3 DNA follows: TGCGCCAGCAGCCAAGGGACAGGGGAGGTTTTCTATGGCTACACCTTC. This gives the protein CASSQGTGEVFYGYTF.

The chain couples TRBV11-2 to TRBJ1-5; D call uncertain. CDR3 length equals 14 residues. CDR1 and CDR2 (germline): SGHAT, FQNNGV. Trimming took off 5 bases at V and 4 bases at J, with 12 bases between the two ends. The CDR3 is CASSPGLFNQPQHF. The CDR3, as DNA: TGTGCCAGCAGCCCGGGATTATTTAATCAGCCCCAGCATTTT.

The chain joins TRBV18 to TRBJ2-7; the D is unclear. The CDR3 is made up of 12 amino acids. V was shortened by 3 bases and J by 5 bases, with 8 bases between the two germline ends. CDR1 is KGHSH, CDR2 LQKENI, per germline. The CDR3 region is CASSPRYDEQYF. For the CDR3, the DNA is TGTGCCAGCTCACCGCGATATGACGAGCAGTACTTC. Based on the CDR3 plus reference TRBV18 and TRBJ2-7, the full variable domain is NAGVMQNPRHLVRRRGQEARLRCSPMKGHSHVYWYRQLPEEGLKFMVYLQKENIIDESGMPKERFSAEFPKEGPSILRIQQVVRGDSAAYFCASSPRYDEQYFGPGTRLTVT.

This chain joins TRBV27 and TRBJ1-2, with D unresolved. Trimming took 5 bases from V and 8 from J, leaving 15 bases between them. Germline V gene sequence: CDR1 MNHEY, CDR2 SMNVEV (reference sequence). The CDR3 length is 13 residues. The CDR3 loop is CASSREPGGGYTF. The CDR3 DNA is TGTGCCAGCAGTAGAGAACCCGGCGGCGGCTACACCTTC.

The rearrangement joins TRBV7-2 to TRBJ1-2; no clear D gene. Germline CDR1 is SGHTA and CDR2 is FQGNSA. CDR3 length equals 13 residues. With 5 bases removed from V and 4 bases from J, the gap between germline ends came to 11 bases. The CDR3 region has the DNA TGTGCCAGCAGCCTAGGGCGCGGCTATGGCTACACCTTC. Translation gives CASSLGRGYGYTF.

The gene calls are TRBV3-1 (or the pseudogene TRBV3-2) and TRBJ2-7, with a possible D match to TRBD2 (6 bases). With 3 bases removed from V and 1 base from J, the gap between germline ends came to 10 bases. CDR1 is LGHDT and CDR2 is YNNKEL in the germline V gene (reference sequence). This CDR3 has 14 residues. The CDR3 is CASSQAAGSYEQYF. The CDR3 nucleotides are TGTGCCAGCAGCCAGGCGGCGGGGTCCTACGAGCAGTACTTC.

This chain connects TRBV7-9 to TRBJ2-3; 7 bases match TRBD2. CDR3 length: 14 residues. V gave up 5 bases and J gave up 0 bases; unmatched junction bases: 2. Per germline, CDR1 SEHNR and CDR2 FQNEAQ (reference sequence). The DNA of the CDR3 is TGTGCCAGCAGCCTGACTAGCAGCACAGATACGCAGTATTTT. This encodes CASSLTSSTDTQYF. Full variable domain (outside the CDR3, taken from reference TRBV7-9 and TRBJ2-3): DTGVSQNPRHKITKRGQNVTFRCDPISEHNRLYWYRQTLGQGPEFLTYFQNEAQLEKSRLLSDRFSAERPKGSFSTLEIQRTEQGDSAMYLCASSLTSSTDTQYFGPGTRLTVL.

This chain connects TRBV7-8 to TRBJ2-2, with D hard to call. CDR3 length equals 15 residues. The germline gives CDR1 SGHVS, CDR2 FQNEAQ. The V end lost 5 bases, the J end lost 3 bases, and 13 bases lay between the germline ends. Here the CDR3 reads CASSPQQAYTGELFF. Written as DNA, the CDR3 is TGTGCCAGCAGCCCCCAGCAGGCTTACACCGGGGAGCTGTTTTTT.

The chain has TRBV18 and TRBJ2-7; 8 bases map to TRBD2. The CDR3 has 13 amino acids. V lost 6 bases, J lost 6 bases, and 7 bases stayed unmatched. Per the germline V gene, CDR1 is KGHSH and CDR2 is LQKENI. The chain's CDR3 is CASSPAGGGEQYF. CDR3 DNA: TGTGCCAGCTCTCCGGCGGGAGGTGGCGAGCAGTACTTC. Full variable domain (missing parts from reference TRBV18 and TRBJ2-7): NAGVMQNPRHLVRRRGQEARLRCSPMKGHSHVYWYRQLPEEGLKFMVYLQKENIIDESGMPKERFSAEFPKEGPSILRIQQVVRGDSAAYFCASSPAGGGEQYFGPGTRLTVT.

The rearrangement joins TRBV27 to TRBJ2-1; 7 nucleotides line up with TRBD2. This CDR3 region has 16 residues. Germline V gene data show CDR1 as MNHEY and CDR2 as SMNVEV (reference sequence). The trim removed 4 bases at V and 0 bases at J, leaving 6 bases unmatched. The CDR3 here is CASSSDTSASYNEQFF. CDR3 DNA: TGTGCCAGCAGTTCAGACACTAGCGCCTCCTACAATGAGCAGTTCTTC.

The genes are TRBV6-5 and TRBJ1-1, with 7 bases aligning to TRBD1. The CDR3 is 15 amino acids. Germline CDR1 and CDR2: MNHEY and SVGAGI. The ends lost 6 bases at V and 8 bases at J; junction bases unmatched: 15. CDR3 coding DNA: TGTGCCAGCAGGATAGCGACAGGGTCCGTCAGGGAAGCTTTCTTT. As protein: CASRIATGSVREAFF.

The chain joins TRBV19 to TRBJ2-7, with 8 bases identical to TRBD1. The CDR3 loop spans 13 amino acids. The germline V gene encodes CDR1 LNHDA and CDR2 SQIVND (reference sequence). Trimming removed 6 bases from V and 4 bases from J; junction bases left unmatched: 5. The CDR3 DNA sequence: TGTGCCAGTAGCCCAGGGGGCCGATACGAGCAGTACTTC. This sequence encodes CASSPGGRYEQYF.

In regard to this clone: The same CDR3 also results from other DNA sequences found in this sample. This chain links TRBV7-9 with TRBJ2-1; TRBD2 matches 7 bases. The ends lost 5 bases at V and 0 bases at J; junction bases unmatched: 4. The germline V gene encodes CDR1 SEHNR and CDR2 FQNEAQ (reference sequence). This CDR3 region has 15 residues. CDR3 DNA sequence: TGTGCCAGCAGCCCCCGCGGGAGCTCCTACAATGAGCAGTTCTTC. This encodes CASSPRGSSYNEQFF.

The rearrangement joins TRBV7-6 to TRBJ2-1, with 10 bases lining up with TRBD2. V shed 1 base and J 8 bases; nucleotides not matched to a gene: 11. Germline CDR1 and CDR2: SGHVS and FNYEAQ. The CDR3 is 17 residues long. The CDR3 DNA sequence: TGTGCCAGCAGCTTAGGCCCTAGCGGGGGAATCTCGGATGAGCAGTTCTTC. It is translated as CASSLGPSGGISDEQFF.

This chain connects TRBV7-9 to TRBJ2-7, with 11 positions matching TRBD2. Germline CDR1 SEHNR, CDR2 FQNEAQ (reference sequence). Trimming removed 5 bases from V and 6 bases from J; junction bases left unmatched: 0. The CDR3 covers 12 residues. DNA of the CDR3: TGTGCCAGCAGCGGGACTAGCGGCGAGCAGTACTTC. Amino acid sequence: CASSGTSGEQYF.

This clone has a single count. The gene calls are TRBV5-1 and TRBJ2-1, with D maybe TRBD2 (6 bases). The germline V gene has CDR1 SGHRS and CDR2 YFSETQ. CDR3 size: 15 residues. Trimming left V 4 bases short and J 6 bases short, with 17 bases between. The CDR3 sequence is CASSLTAGPVNEQFF. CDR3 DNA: TGCGCCAGCAGCCTGACGGCGGGGCCGGTCAATGAGCAGTTCTTC.

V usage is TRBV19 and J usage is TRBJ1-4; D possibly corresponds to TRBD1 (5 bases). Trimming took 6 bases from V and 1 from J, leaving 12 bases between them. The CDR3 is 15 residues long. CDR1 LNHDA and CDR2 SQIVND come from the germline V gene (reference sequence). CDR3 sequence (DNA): TGTGCCAGTAGCGGGGGGGACGGAACTAATGAAAAACTGTTTTTT. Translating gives CASSGGDGTNEKLFF.

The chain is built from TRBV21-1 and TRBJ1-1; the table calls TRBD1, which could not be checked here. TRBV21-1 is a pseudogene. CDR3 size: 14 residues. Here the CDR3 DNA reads TGTGCCAGCAGCAGTCCAGGGATGAACACTGAAGCTTTCTTT. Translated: CASSSPGMNTEAFF.

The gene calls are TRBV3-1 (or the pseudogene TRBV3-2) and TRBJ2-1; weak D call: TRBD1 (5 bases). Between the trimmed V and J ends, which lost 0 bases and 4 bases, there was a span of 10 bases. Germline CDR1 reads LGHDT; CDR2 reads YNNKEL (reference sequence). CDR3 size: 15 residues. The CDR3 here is CASSQDGQGYNEQFF. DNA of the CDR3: TGTGCCAGCAGCCAAGATGGGCAGGGATACAATGAGCAGTTCTTC.

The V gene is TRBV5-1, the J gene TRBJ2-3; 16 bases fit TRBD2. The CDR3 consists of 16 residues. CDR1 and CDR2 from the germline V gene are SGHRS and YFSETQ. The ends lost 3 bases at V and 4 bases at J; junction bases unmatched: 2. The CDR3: CASSSGTSGGADTQYF. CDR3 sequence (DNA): TGCGCCAGCAGCTCCGGGACTAGCGGGGGGGCAGATACGCAGTATTTT.

The CDR3 region is CASSLDSGSTDTQYF. CDR3 nucleotide sequence: TGCGCCAGCAGCTTGGATAGCGGGAGTACAGATACGCAGTATTTT. V usage is TRBV5-1 and J usage is TRBJ2-3, with 9 bases aligning to TRBD2. CDR3 length equals 15 residues. J was trimmed by 3 bases and V by 0 bases; bases with no gene match: 2. Germline CDR1 is SGHRS and CDR2 is YFSETQ.

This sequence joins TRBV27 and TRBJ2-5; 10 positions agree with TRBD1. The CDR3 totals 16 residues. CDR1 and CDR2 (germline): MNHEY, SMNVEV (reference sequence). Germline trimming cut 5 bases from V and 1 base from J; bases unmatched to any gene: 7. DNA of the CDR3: TGTGCCAGCAGTCGTCGGGACAGGGGCGTCCAAGAGACCCAGTACTTC. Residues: CASSRRDRGVQETQYF.

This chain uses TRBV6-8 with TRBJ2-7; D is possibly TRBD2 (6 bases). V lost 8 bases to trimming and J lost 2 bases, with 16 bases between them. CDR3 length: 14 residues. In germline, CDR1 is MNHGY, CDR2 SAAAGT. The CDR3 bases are TGTGCCAGCGCCGGGGGAGTCGAACCCTACGAGCAGTACTTC. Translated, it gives CASAGGVEPYEQYF.

CDR3 coding DNA: TGTGCCAGCAGCTCCTACCCGGGACAGGGGGTCTATAATTCACCCCTCCACTTT. The encoded protein is CASSSYPGQGVYNSPLHF. The chain has TRBV7-9 and TRBJ1-6; 11 bases line up with TRBD1. Germline trimming cut 4 bases from V and 3 bases from J; bases unmatched to any gene: 8. Germline V gene data show CDR1 as SEHNR and CDR2 as FQNEAQ (reference sequence). This CDR3 has 18 residues.